The 10 T cell receptor beta chains listed next were all sequenced from one sample in a study of CD4 T cells in relation to SARS-CoV-2 and coronaviruses. Libraries were prepared by immunoSEQ multiplex PCR; TCRdb keeps only in-frame clonotypes and omits some of them. The sample carries around 12,000 clones, about 87% recorded once. Source material: naive CD4+ T cells from PBMCs. Subset given: naive CD4+ T cells isolated by negative enrichment. The receptors come from an adult with COVID-19.

The rearrangement joins TRBV6-4 to TRBJ2-6; D might be TRBD1 (6 bases). There are 15 residues in the CDR3. V lost 3 bases, J lost 2 bases, and 8 bases lay in between. The V gene's germline CDR1 is MRHNA and CDR2 SNTAGT. CDR3 loop: CASSEQGPGANVLTF. The CDR3 DNA sequence: TGTGCCAGCAGTGAACAGGGTCCTGGGGCCAACGTCCTGACTTTC.

The chain couples TRBV7-3 to TRBJ2-3; 8 bases are a match to TRBD1. The J segment lost 4 bases and the V segment lost 5 bases, leaving 8 bases of the junction unmatched. Germline V lookup: CDR1 SGHTA, CDR2 FQGTGA. The CDR3 has 15 residues. As DNA, the CDR3 is TGTGCCAGCAGCCAAGGACAGGGCGGCGCAGATACGCAGTATTTT. Protein sequence: CASSQGQGGADTQYF.

V usage is TRBV9 and J usage is TRBJ1-2; perhaps TRBD1 as D (5 bases). Trimming shortened V by 0 bases and J by 7 bases, and 19 bases separated the two germline ends. Germline lookup yields CDR1 SGDLS and CDR2 YYNGEE. The CDR3 totals 16 residues. The CDR3 DNA reads as TGTGCCAGCAGCGTAGATCGGGGGGGACTTATGACTGGCTACACCTTC. Protein sequence: CASSVDRGGLMTGYTF.

The V call is TRBV24-1, the J call TRBJ2-2; 8 positions agree with TRBD1. Trimming at V came to 2 bases and at J to 3 bases, leaving 4 bases not matched to a gene. From germline, CDR1 is KGHDR and CDR2 SFDVKD. This CDR3 contains 16 residues. The CDR3 protein is CATSDSQDRDTGELFF. The DNA for the CDR3 is TGTGCCACCAGTGATTCCCAGGACAGGGACACCGGGGAGCTGTTTTTT.

The gene calls are TRBV28 and TRBJ1-2, with TRBD1 as a possible D gene (6 bases). CDR1 is MDHEN, CDR2 SYDVKM, per germline. CDR3 length equals 15 residues. V gave up 6 bases and J gave up 4 bases, with 18 bases separating them. CDR3 region: CASSSPGGLGYGYTF. Written as DNA, the CDR3 is TGTGCCAGCAGCTCCCCGGGGGGGCTGGGCTATGGCTACACCTTC.

The chain is built from TRBV6-2 or TRBV6-3 and TRBJ2-3; 14 nucleotides line up with TRBD2. After removal of 6 bases from V and 2 bases from J, the junction contained 10 bases not matched to a gene. This CDR3 spans 18 amino acids. Germline V gives CDR1 MNHEY, CDR2 SVGEGT. CDR3 residues: CASSATSGGAFLTDTQYF. In DNA form, the CDR3 reads TGTGCCAGCAGCGCGACTAGCGGGGGGGCGTTTCTCACAGATACGCAGTATTTT.

The J gene is TRBJ1-5, the V gene TRBV30, with a possible D match to TRBD1 (6 bases). The V end lost 2 bases, the J end lost 5 bases, and 16 bases lay between the germline ends. CDR3 length: 15 amino acids. Germline V gene data show CDR1 as GTSNPN and CDR2 as SVGIG (reference sequence). CDR3 residues: CAWSRAGVPDQPQHF. The DNA of the CDR3 is TGTGCCTGGAGTCGGGCAGGGGTGCCAGATCAGCCCCAGCATTTT.

This clone was found once. The CDR3, as DNA: TGTGCCAGTAGTATCGTGGGGAGGAAATACGAGCAGTACTTC. It is translated as CASSIVGRKYEQYF. The chain uses TRBV19 and TRBJ2-7, with a possible D match to TRBD2 (6 bases). Germline-derived CDR1 and CDR2 are LNHDA and SQIVND (reference sequence). This CDR3 spans 14 amino acids. The V end was cut by 3 bases, the J end by 4 bases, with 13 bases between. The full variable domain, its missing parts supplied by reference TRBV19 and TRBJ2-7, is DGGITQSPKYLFRKEGQNVTLSCEQNLNHDAMYWYRQDPGQGLRLIYYSQIVNDFQKGDIAEGYSVSREKKESFPLTVTSAQKNPTAFYLCASSIVGRKYEQYFGPGTRLTVT.

V gene TRBV9 combines with J gene TRBJ2-1, with D perhaps TRBD2 (5 bases). The V and J ends lost 0 bases and 7 bases respectively, with 11 bases between them. Germline CDR1 and CDR2: SGDLS and YYNGEE. The CDR3 is 14 residues long. CDR3 nucleotides: TGTGCCAGCAGCGTAGCGGGTCCGGGGAATGAGCAGTTCTTC. Translating gives CASSVAGPGNEQFF.

This sequence joins TRBV6-5 and TRBJ2-5; 9 nucleotides align to TRBD1. After removal of 7 bases from V and 3 bases from J, the junction contained 3 bases not matched to a gene. CDR1 is MNHEY, CDR2 SVGAGI, per germline. This CDR3 spans 13 amino acids. CDR3 DNA sequence: TGTGCCAGCATCCGACAGGGGGAAGAGACCCAGTACTTC. This codes for CASIRQGEETQYF.